A selection of T cell receptor beta chains follows, all from one sample in a study of cytomegalovirus exposure and HLA in healthy donors. Clones were sequenced by immunoSEQ multiplex PCR, and TCRdb holds only the in-frame ones, with some missing. The table has fewer than 200,000 clones, 75% seen once. The sequenced sample was PBMCs. The source is a woman aged 45-65 years in good health and CMV-seropositive. The CDR3 runs from the conserved cysteine through the conserved F or W. The D gene is left open where the match is weak. The size entry is marked missing in some rows and otherwise reads once, few, many or a size class.

cdr3_aa: CASSPTQGGSSYEQYF
cdr3_nt: TGTGCCAGCTCACCTACACAGGGCGGGAGCTCCTACGAGCAGTACTTC
clone_size: -
v_call: TRBV18
j_call: TRBJ2-7
d_call: -

cdr3_aa: CASSMPGTGSSYGYTF
cdr3_nt: TGTGCCAGTAGTATGCCCGGGACAGGTAGCTCCTATGGCTACACCTTC
clone_size: -
v_call: TRBV19
j_call: TRBJ1-2
d_call: TRBD1

cdr3_aa: CASSLHDPGSGANVLTF
cdr3_nt: TGTGCCAGCAGCTTGCACGACCCGGGGTCTGGGGCCAACGTCCTGACTTTC
clone_size: -
v_call: TRBV11-2
j_call: TRBJ2-6
d_call: -

cdr3_aa: CASSFGLASDTQYF
cdr3_nt: TGTGCCAGCAGCTTCGGACTAGCCTCAGATACGCAGTATTTT
clone_size: -
v_call: TRBV5-6
j_call: TRBJ2-3
d_call: TRBD2

cdr3_aa: CASSLALAGGYEQFF
cdr3_nt: TGCGCCAGCAGCTTGGCCCTAGCGGGGGGGTATGAGCAGTTCTTC
clone_size: -
v_call: TRBV5-1
j_call: TRBJ2-1
d_call: TRBD2

cdr3_aa: CASSGGTDSGNTIYF
cdr3_nt: TGCGCCAGCAGCGGCGGGACAGACTCTGGAAACACCATATATTTT
clone_size: -
v_call: TRBV5-1
j_call: TRBJ1-3
d_call: TRBD1

cdr3_aa: CASSGGQGKSTYEQYF
cdr3_nt: TGTGCCAGCAGCGGGGGACAGGGGAAGTCGACCTACGAGCAGTACTTC
clone_size: -
v_call: TRBV5-4
j_call: TRBJ2-7
d_call: TRBD1

cdr3_aa: CASEGLAGYTQYF
cdr3_nt: TGTGCCAGCGAGGGACTAGCGGGGTATACGCAGTATTTT
clone_size: -
v_call: TRBV2
j_call: TRBJ2-3
d_call: TRBD2

cdr3_aa: CASSSTGLEDYEQYF
cdr3_nt: TGTGCCAGCAGCTCGACAGGACTGGAGGACTACGAGCAGTACTTC
clone_size: -
v_call: TRBV11-3
j_call: TRBJ2-7
d_call: -

cdr3_aa: CASSRLAGGLRDTQYF
cdr3_nt: TGTGCCAGCAGCAGACTAGCGGGGGGACTACGAGATACGCAGTATTTT
clone_size: -
v_call: TRBV13
j_call: TRBJ2-3
d_call: TRBD2

cdr3_aa: CASSLAGGSGRNTEAFF
cdr3_nt: TGCGCCAGCAGCTTGGCCGGGGGGAGCGGGAGGAACACTGAAGCTTTCTTT
clone_size: -
v_call: TRBV5-1
j_call: TRBJ1-1
d_call: -

cdr3_aa: CASTDRDRGTNEQFF
cdr3_nt: TGCGCCAGCACCGATCGGGACAGGGGAACCAATGAGCAGTTCTTC
clone_size: few
v_call: TRBV10-2
j_call: TRBJ2-1
d_call: TRBD1

cdr3_aa: CASSPQSSYEQYF
cdr3_nt: TGTGCCAGCAGCCCACAGAGCTCCTACGAGCAGTACTTC
clone_size: -
v_call: TRBV5-4
j_call: TRBJ2-7
d_call: -

cdr3_aa: CASSLATGTLYGYTF
cdr3_nt: TGTGCCAGCAGCCTCGCGACCGGGACACTCTATGGCTACACCTTC
clone_size: -
v_call: TRBV27
j_call: TRBJ1-2
d_call: -

cdr3_aa: CASSLGSGGGKNIQYF
cdr3_nt: TGTGCCAGCAGCTTAGGTAGCGGGGGGGGGAAAAACATTCAGTACTTC
clone_size: -
v_call: TRBV7-9
j_call: TRBJ2-4
d_call: TRBD2

cdr3_aa: CASSVGSGINFGTDTQYF
cdr3_nt: TGTGCCAGCAGCGTAGGTAGCGGGATAAATTTTGGCACAGATACGCAGTATTTT
clone_size: once
v_call: TRBV9
j_call: TRBJ2-3
d_call: TRBD2

cdr3_aa: CATSRDRARAIEQYF
cdr3_nt: TGTGCCACCAGCAGAGATCGAGCGAGGGCGATCGAGCAGTACTTC
clone_size: -
v_call: TRBV15
j_call: TRBJ2-7
d_call: -

cdr3_aa: CASSLDRGYQETQYF
cdr3_nt: TGCGCCAGCAGCTTGGATAGGGGGTACCAAGAGACCCAGTACTTC
clone_size: -
v_call: TRBV5-1
j_call: TRBJ2-5
d_call: -

cdr3_aa: CASCRTGLTEAFF
cdr3_nt: TGTGCCAGCTGTAGGACAGGGCTTACTGAAGCTTTCTTT
clone_size: -
v_call: TRBV6-5
j_call: TRBJ1-1
d_call: TRBD1

cdr3_aa: CASSPLRGANEKLFF
cdr3_nt: TGTGCCAGCAGCCCCCTCAGGGGGGCTAATGAAAAACTGTTTTTT
clone_size: -
v_call: TRBV5-6
j_call: TRBJ1-4
d_call: TRBD1

cdr3_aa: CASSAQGGPYYEQYF
cdr3_nt: TGTGCCAGCAGCGCACAGGGTGGACCCTATTATGAGCAGTACTTC
clone_size: few
v_call: TRBV9
j_call: TRBJ2-7
d_call: -

cdr3_aa: CASSLRTGDYGYTF
cdr3_nt: TGCGCCAGCAGCCTAAGGACAGGGGACTATGGCTACACCTTC
clone_size: -
v_call: TRBV4-1
j_call: TRBJ1-2
d_call: TRBD1

cdr3_aa: CASSPGHKNYGYTF
cdr3_nt: TGTGCCAGCAGTCCGGGACATAAGAACTATGGCTACACCTTC
clone_size: -
v_call: TRBV6-5
j_call: TRBJ1-2
d_call: -

cdr3_aa: CSSSLLGDEQYF
cdr3_nt: TGTTCCAGCAGCTTATTAGGGGACGAGCAGTACTTC
clone_size: -
v_call: TRBV7-9
j_call: TRBJ2-7
d_call: -

cdr3_aa: CASSSGEETGELFF
cdr3_nt: TGTGCCAGCAGCTCGGGAGAGGAAACCGGGGAGCTGTTTTTT
clone_size: -
v_call: TRBV5-4
j_call: TRBJ2-2
d_call: -

cdr3_aa: CASCRGSGEEGTEAFF
cdr3_nt: TGCGCCAGCTGTCGTGGCTCGGGGGAGGAGGGCACTGAAGCTTTCTTT
clone_size: -
v_call: TRBV10-2
j_call: TRBJ1-1
d_call: -

cdr3_aa: CASSLSQGNFYNEQFF
cdr3_nt: TGCGCCAGCAGCTTGAGTCAGGGAAATTTCTACAATGAGCAGTTCTTC
clone_size: once
v_call: TRBV5-1
j_call: TRBJ2-1
d_call: -

cdr3_aa: CASRRQGAGGYTF
cdr3_nt: TGTGCCAGTAGGAGACAGGGGGCAGGGGGCTACACCTTC
clone_size: -
v_call: TRBV19
j_call: TRBJ1-2
d_call: TRBD1

cdr3_aa: CASSSTGDTEAFF
cdr3_nt: TGTGCCAGCAGTTCTACAGGGGACACTGAAGCTTTCTTT
clone_size: -
v_call: TRBV27
j_call: TRBJ1-1
d_call: TRBD1

cdr3_aa: CASSQTAASEAFF
cdr3_nt: TGCGCCAGCAGCCAAACCGCCGCGAGTGAAGCTTTCTTT
clone_size: once
v_call: TRBV4-1
j_call: TRBJ1-1
d_call: -

cdr3_aa: CASGHQEEWGGNQPQHF
cdr3_nt: TGTGCCAGTGGGCATCAGGAAGAGTGGGGGGGCAATCAGCCCCAGCATTTT
clone_size: few
v_call: TRBV19
j_call: TRBJ1-5
d_call: -

cdr3_aa: CASSWQNTEAFF
cdr3_nt: TGTGCCAGCAGCTGGCAGAACACTGAAGCTTTCTTT
clone_size: -
v_call: TRBV7-8
j_call: TRBJ1-1
d_call: -

cdr3_aa: CASSFLTGLYNEQFF
cdr3_nt: TGTGCCAGCAGCTTCTTGACAGGTCTATACAATGAGCAGTTCTTC
clone_size: -
v_call: TRBV11-2
j_call: TRBJ2-1
d_call: -

cdr3_aa: CASSIGETYNEQFF
cdr3_nt: TGTGCCAGTAGTATTGGGGAGACCTACAATGAGCAGTTCTTC
clone_size: few
v_call: TRBV19
j_call: TRBJ2-1
d_call: -

cdr3_aa: CASSSPRYEQYF
cdr3_nt: TGTGCCAGCAGTTCTCCCCGGTACGAGCAGTACTTC
clone_size: -
v_call: TRBV28
j_call: TRBJ2-7
d_call: -

cdr3_aa: CASTQRGRGYNEQFF
cdr3_nt: TGCGCCAGCACACAAAGGGGGAGGGGATACAATGAGCAGTTCTTC
clone_size: -
v_call: TRBV5-1
j_call: TRBJ2-1
d_call: -

cdr3_aa: CASSPYTSGTYNEQFF
cdr3_nt: TGTGCCAGCAGCCCCTATACTAGCGGAACCTACAATGAGCAGTTCTTC
clone_size: -
v_call: TRBV14
j_call: TRBJ2-1
d_call: TRBD2

cdr3_aa: CASSAGFVAFF
cdr3_nt: TGTGCCAGCAGCGCAGGTTTCGTCGCTTTCTTT
clone_size: -
v_call: TRBV7-8
j_call: TRBJ1-1
d_call: -

cdr3_aa: CARSGQAQYF
cdr3_nt: TGTGCCAGATCCGGACAGGCCCAGTACTTC
clone_size: -
v_call: TRBV5-3
j_call: TRBJ2-7
d_call: TRBD1

cdr3_aa: CASSIAGDRGNQPQHF
cdr3_nt: TGTGCCAGTAGTATAGCCGGGGACAGGGGAAATCAGCCCCAGCATTTT
clone_size: -
v_call: TRBV19
j_call: TRBJ1-5
d_call: TRBD1

cdr3_aa: CASSPRGTGGATNSPLHF
cdr3_nt: TGTGCCAGCTCACCACGGGGGACAGGGGGAGCGACTAATTCACCCCTCCACTTT
clone_size: once
v_call: TRBV18
j_call: TRBJ1-6
d_call: TRBD1

cdr3_aa: CASSIAAGISETQYF
cdr3_nt: TGTGCCAGTAGTATAGCTGCAGGGATTAGTGAGACCCAGTACTTC
clone_size: -
v_call: TRBV19
j_call: TRBJ2-5
d_call: -

cdr3_aa: CASSYRHGAFYEQYF
cdr3_nt: TGTGCCAGCAGCTACCGACATGGGGCTTTCTACGAGCAGTACTTC
clone_size: -
v_call: TRBV6-5
j_call: TRBJ2-7
d_call: -

cdr3_aa: CASSLSSYNSPLHF
cdr3_nt: TGTGCCAGTAGCCTAAGCTCCTATAATTCACCCCTCCACTTT
clone_size: -
v_call: TRBV19
j_call: TRBJ1-6
d_call: -

cdr3_aa: CASSVWGGDGYTF
cdr3_nt: TGTGCCAGCAGCGTCTGGGGGGGAGATGGCTACACCTTC
clone_size: -
v_call: TRBV2
j_call: TRBJ1-2
d_call: -

cdr3_aa: CASSQGHTPYEQYF
cdr3_nt: TGTGCCAGCAGCCAGGGACATACGCCTTACGAGCAGTACTTC
clone_size: -
v_call: TRBV5-4
j_call: TRBJ2-7
d_call: -

cdr3_aa: CASKGTAYNSPLHF
cdr3_nt: TGTGCCAGCAAGGGGACAGCGTATAATTCACCCCTCCACTTT
clone_size: -
v_call: TRBV6-5
j_call: TRBJ1-6
d_call: TRBD1

cdr3_aa: CASSSRDGTAEKDEKLFF
cdr3_nt: TGTGCCAGCAGCTCTAGGGATGGGACAGCGGAAAAGGACGAAAAACTGTTTTTT
clone_size: -
v_call: TRBV13
j_call: TRBJ1-4
d_call: TRBD1

cdr3_aa: CASSRLAEYQETQYF
cdr3_nt: TGTGCCAGCAGCCGACTAGCGGAGTACCAAGAGACCCAGTACTTC
clone_size: once
v_call: TRBV7-9
j_call: TRBJ2-5
d_call: TRBD2

cdr3_aa: CASSKGLNSRDEQFF
cdr3_nt: TGCGCCAGCAGCAAGGGACTCAACTCTCGTGATGAGCAGTTCTTC
clone_size: once
v_call: TRBV5-1
j_call: TRBJ2-1
d_call: -